The clone carrying this T cell receptor (beta chain) turned up a few times. What it binds is unknown. The entry originates in a study of blood T cells in healthy people across ages. Turning to the study itself: Using template switching, researchers captured about one barcoded beta molecule for each two T cells. Notes on the study in general: More naive CD4+ cells and higher diversity were found in long-lived than in aged donors. Diversity estimates drawn from one million T cells were deemed underestimates.

The germline V gene encodes CDR1 SGHVS and CDR2 FQNEAQ. CDR3 length equals 15 residues. V lost 0 bases, J lost 0 bases, and 9 bases lay in between. PCR was performed a second time for about 7 to 12 cycles using a sample-barcoded 5' primer and a J-beta primer mix. From the 5' RACE reads, TCRdb called clonotypes with MiXCR, one entry per CDR3 protein. The table records around 900,000 distinct CDR3 sequences, roughly 51% of them present only once. Roughly 9.5 milliliters of peripheral blood were drawn from each donor into EDTA-treated tubes. Sequenced material: blood. The clonotype comes from a woman aged 55-69 years in good health. This chain links TRBV7-8 with TRBJ2-7; perhaps TRBD2 as D (6 bases). CDR3 nucleotide sequence: TGTGCCAGCAGCTTAGCTAGCGGTACCTCCTACGAGCAGTACTTC. Residues: CASSLASGTSYEQYF.